Reported below is one T cell receptor (beta chain). These data come from a study of shared clonotypes between healthy human individuals. CDR1 is SGHTA, CDR2 FQGNSA, per germline. This CDR3 spans 16 amino acids. Trimming removed 5 bases from V and 0 bases from J, with 17 bases in between. Here immunoSEQ multiplex PCR was the method, and the copy in TCRdb shows in-frame clones only, minus some. The sample contains approximately 980,000 clones, around 80% of which appear only once. The chain joins TRBV7-2 to TRBJ2-7; a weak D match, TRBD1 (6 bases). The sequence derives from a man aged 18 to 29 in good health. The sequenced sample was memory CD4+ T cells sorted from blood. Subset meaning: CD45RA-negative fraction. This CDR3 reads CASSPATGLTSYEQYF. CDR3 bases: TGTGCCAGCAGCCCGGCGACAGGCTTAACCTCCTACGAGCAGTACTTC.